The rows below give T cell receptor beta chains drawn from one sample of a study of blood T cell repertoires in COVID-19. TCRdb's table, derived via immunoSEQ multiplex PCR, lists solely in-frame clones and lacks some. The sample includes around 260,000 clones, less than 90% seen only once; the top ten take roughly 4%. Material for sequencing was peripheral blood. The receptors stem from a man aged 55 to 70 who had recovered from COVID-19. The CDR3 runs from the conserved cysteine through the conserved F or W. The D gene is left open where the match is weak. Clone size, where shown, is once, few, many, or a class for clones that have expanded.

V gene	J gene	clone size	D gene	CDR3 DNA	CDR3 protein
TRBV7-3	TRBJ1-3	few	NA	TGTGCCAGCAGCCCCCCCAAGCGACGACGCTGCTCTGGAAACACCATATATTTT	CASSPPKRRRCSGNTIYF
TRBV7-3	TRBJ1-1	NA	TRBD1	TGTGCCAGCAGCGTCGACAGGGGGAATGAAGCTTTCTTT	CASSVDRGNEAFF
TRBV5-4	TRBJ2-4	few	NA	TGTGCCAGTTCCCCCGGGGAAAACATTCAGTACTTC	CASSPGENIQYF
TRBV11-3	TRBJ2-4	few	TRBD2	TGTGCCAGCAGCTTGGGGGTTACTAGCGGGGGTACCAAAAACATTCAGTACTTC	CASSLGVTSGGTKNIQYF
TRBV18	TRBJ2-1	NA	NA	TGTGCCAGCTCAGGCTCGCACTCCTACAATGAGCAGTTCTTC	CASSGSHSYNEQFF
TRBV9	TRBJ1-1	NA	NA	TGTGCCAGCAGCGTTTACACAGAGAACACTGAAGCTTTCTTT	CASSVYTENTEAFF
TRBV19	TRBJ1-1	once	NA	TGTGCCGCCGCGGGGCCTTTGGGCACTGAAGCTTTCTTT	CAAAGPLGTEAFF
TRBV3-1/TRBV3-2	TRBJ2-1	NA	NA	TGTGCCAGCAGCCAAGGCTGGGCCGACAATGAGCAGTTCTTC	CASSQGWADNEQFF
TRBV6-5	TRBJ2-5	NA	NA	TGTGCCAGCAGTCCGAGTAGGGGGAGATTGGAGACCCAGTACTTC	CASSPSRGRLETQYF
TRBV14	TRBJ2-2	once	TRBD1	TGTGCCAGCAGCCAAGATGTGAGGGGGCGAAGCACCGGGGAGCTGTTTTTT	CASSQDVRGRSTGELFF
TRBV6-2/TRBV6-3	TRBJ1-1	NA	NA	TGTGCCAGCAGTTACGGAGCTCTGAACACTGAAGCTTTCTTT	CASSYGALNTEAFF
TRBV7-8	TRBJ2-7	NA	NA	TGTGCCAGCAGCTTAGGGCAGTACGAGCAGTACTTC	CASSLGQYEQYF
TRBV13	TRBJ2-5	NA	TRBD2	TGTGCCAGCAGCCCTCCGGGACTAGCGGGGGGGCCGCTGCAAGAGACCCAGTACTTC	CASSPPGLAGGPLQETQYF
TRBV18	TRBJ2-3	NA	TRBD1	TGTGCCAGCTCAGCCGGTAGGCAGGGGGTTTCACAGCACACAGATACGCAGTATTTT	CASSAGRQGVSQHTDTQYF
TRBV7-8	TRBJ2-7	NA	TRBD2	TGTGCCAGCAGCTTAGGAACAGGCGGGGGCTACGAGCAGTACTTC	CASSLGTGGGYEQYF
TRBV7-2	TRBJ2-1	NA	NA	TGTGCCAGCAGCGACTACATAAACAATGAGCAGTTCTTC	CASSDYINNEQFF
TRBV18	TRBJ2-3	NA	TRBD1	TGTGCCAGCTCACCAGAAGCAGGGGGCTCGTATACGCAGTATTTT	CASSPEAGGSYTQYF
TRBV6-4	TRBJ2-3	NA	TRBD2	TGTGCCAGCAGTGACGGAGCTAGCGGGGGGGCCGATACGCAGTATTTT	CASSDGASGGADTQYF
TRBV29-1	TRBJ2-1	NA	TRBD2	TGCAGCGTTGAAGGACTAGCGGGGGGGAACTCCTACAATGAGCAGTTCTTC	CSVEGLAGGNSYNEQFF
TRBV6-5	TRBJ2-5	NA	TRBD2	TGTGCCAGCAGTCCTTCGGGGGGGCCCGTGGAGACCCAGTACTTC	CASSPSGGPVETQYF
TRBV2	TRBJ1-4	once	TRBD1	TGTGCCAGCAGTGAATTCCAGGGGGCAACTAATGAAAAACTGTTTTTT	CASSEFQGATNEKLFF
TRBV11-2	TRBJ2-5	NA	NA	TGTGCCAGCAGGGCAACCTTTGGGACACAACAAGAGACCCAGTACTTC	CASRATFGTQQETQYF
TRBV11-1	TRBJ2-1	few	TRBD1	TGTGCCAGCAGCCCGCGAGGGGGCCGTAACAACAATGAGCAGTTCTTC	CASSPRGGRNNNEQFF
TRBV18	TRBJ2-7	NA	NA	TGTGCCAGCTCACCACCGAGAATAATGGAGCAGTACTTC	CASSPPRIMEQYF
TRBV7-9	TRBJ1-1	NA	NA	TGTGCCAGCAGCTTAGGGGAGGGTAAAGAAGCTTTCTTT	CASSLGEGKEAFF
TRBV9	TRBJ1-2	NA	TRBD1	TGTGCCAGCAGCGTAGTTGGGACAGGGGGTCGTATCGGCGGCTACACCTTC	CASSVVGTGGRIGGYTF